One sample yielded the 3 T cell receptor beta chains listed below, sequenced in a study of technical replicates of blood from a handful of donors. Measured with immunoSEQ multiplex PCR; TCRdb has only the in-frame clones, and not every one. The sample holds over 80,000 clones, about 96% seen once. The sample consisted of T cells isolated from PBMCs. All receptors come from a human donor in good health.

The CDR3 is CASSLAFGYLTYEQYF. Here the CDR3 DNA reads TGTGCCAGCAGCTTAGCTTTCGGTTATCTTACCTACGAGCAGTACTTC. The chain combines TRBV7-2 with TRBJ2-7; D is unclear. The CDR3 is 16 amino acids. Germline V gene sequence: CDR1 SGHTA, CDR2 FQGNSA. V was trimmed by 0 bases and J by 2 bases, leaving 14 bases between them. The full variable domain, rest sourced from reference TRBV7-2 and TRBJ2-7, is GAGVSQSPSNKVTEKGKDVELRCDPISGHTALYWYRQSLGQGLEFLIYFQGNSAPDKSGLPSDRFSAERTGGSVSTLTIQRTQQEDSAVYLCASSLAFGYLTYEQYFGPGTRLTVT.

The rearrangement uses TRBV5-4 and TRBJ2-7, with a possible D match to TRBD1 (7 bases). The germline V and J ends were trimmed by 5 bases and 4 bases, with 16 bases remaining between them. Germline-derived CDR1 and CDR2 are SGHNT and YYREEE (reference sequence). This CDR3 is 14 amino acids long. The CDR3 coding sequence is TGTGCCAGCAGTTCGACAGGGAGGCGGTACGAGCAGTACTTC. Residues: CASSSTGRRYEQYF. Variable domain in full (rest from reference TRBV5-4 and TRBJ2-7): ETGVTQSPTHLIKTRGQQVTLRCSSQSGHNTVSWYQQALGQGPQFIFQYYREEENGRGNFPPRFSGLQFPNYSSELNVNALELDDSALYLCASSSTGRRYEQYFGPGTRLTVT.

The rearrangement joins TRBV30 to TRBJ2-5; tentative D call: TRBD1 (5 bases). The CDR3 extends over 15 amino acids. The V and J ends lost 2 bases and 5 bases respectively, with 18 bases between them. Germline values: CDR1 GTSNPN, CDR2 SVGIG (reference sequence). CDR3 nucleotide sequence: TGTGCCTGGAGTACCCCACAGGTGTACTTTGAGACCCAGTACTTC. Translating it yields CAWSTPQVYFETQYF.